The rows below give T cell receptor beta chains drawn from one sample of a study of cytomegalovirus exposure and HLA in healthy donors. Data came from immunoSEQ multiplex PCR; TCRdb stores just in-frame clones and leaves some out. Among around 260,000 clones, 80% were seen once, and the ten largest hold about 0.3%. The sequenced sample was PBMCs. These receptors were obtained from a girl under 10 years old in good health and CMV-seronegative. Both conserved end residues are part of each CDR3. The order of the fields is J gene, D gene, clone size, CDR3 length, V gene, CDR3 DNA, CDR3 protein. The D gene is left open where the match is weak. Only part of the rows carry a size: once, few, many, or a class if the clone is expanded.

TRBJ2-5 | TRBD2 | - | 16 | TRBV15 | TGTGCCACCAGCAGAGATCGGACTAGCGGGAGTGAGACCCAGTACTTC | CATSRDRTSGSETQYF
TRBJ1-3 | - | - | 18 | TRBV4-2 | TGTGCCAGCAGCCAAGGAGTATGGTCAGGCCACTCTGGAAACACCATATATTTT | CASSQGVWSGHSGNTIYF
TRBJ2-3 | TRBD2 | - | 15 | TRBV19 | TGTGCCAGTAGTAGACTAGCGGGAGCCACAGATACGCAGTATTTT | CASSRLAGATDTQYF
TRBJ2-7 | TRBD2 | - | 17 | TRBV28 | TGTGCCAGCCTCCCCAGTGTTGGGACTAGCGTTCTCTACGAGCAGTACTTC | CASLPSVGTSVLYEQYF
TRBJ2-7 | - | few | 14 | TRBV5-1 | TGCGCCAGCAGCTTTGGCAGGGTACGCGACGAGCAGTACTTC | CASSFGRVRDEQYF
TRBJ1-2 | - | - | 16 | TRBV7-9 | TGTGCCAGCAGCCGGATGCGGGACGGCAGATACTATGGCTACACCTTC | CASSRMRDGRYYGYTF
TRBJ1-1 | - | - | 12 | TRBV6-5 | TGTGCCAGCAGTTACGGCGGGGGTGAGGCTTTCTTT | CASSYGGGEAFF
TRBJ2-3 | TRBD2 | - | 18 | TRBV13 | TGTGCCAGCAGCTCCCCAGGACTAGCGGGGGAGATGACAGATACGCAGTATTTT | CASSSPGLAGEMTDTQYF
TRBJ2-7 | TRBD1 | - | 13 | TRBV28 | TGTGCCACCTATCGGGGACAGGGCCCCGAGCAGTACTTC | CATYRGQGPEQYF
TRBJ1-1 | - | once | 16 | TRBV18 | TGTGCCAGCTCACCCGGGAGTCAGGGTTGGAACACTGAAGCTTTCTTT | CASSPGSQGWNTEAFF
TRBJ2-2 | - | - | 14 | TRBV7-6 | TGTGCCAGCAGACGGGACTTTAACACCGGGGAGCTGTTTTTT | CASRRDFNTGELFF
TRBJ2-5 | - | - | 12 | TRBV29-1 | TGCAGCGTTGCCCAGGGGAGAGAGACCCAGTACTTC | CSVAQGRETQYF
TRBJ2-4 | - | - | 14 | TRBV28 | TGTGCCAGCAGTTCAGGGTATGGGGAAAACATTCAGTACTTC | CASSSGYGENIQYF
TRBJ1-2 | - | - | 14 | TRBV19 | TGTGCCAGTAGTAGCAGGTTATCGGCTTATGGCTACACCTTC | CASSSRLSAYGYTF
TRBJ2-3 | - | - | 13 | TRBV11-3 | TGTGCCAGCAGCCGGACTGTGGCGGATACGCAGTATTTT | CASSRTVADTQYF
TRBJ1-3 | TRBD1 | - | 16 | TRBV6-6 | TGTGCCAGCAGCTACTACCGACAGGGGGGTTCGGACACCATATATTTT | CASSYYRQGGSDTIYF
TRBJ2-5 | - | - | 18 | TRBV28 | TGTGCCAGCAGTCCCATTTTTCGGGGAAAAGGAGTCACAGAGACCCAGTACTTC | CASSPIFRGKGVTETQYF
TRBJ2-1 | TRBD1 | - | 16 | TRBV12-5 | TGTGCTAGTGGTTTTGAACCGGGACAGGGGGACAATGAGCAGTTCTTC | CASGFEPGQGDNEQFF
TRBJ2-7 | TRBD2 | - | 13 | TRBV28 | TGTGCCACCAATAGCGGGGGGGCTTACGAGCAGTACTTC | CATNSGGAYEQYF
TRBJ2-7 | TRBD1 | - | 15 | TRBV11-2 | TGTGCCAGCAGCGTTAGCTTAACAGGGGTGGTCGAGCAGTACTTC | CASSVSLTGVVEQYF
TRBJ2-7 | - | - | 16 | TRBV19 | TGTGCCAGTAGTATAGAATCCGGGGGGCTCTCCTACGAGCAGTACTTC | CASSIESGGLSYEQYF
TRBJ2-1 | TRBD2 | - | 20 | TRBV14 | TGTGCCAGCAGCCAAGTATTTTTTGGGCTAGCGGGTAGCTCCTACAATGAGCAGTTCTTC | CASSQVFFGLAGSSYNEQFF
TRBJ1-2 | TRBD1 | - | 13 | TRBV2 | TGTGCCAGCAACCACGGGACAGGCTATGGCTACACCTTC | CASNHGTGYGYTF
TRBJ2-7 | - | - | 15 | TRBV5-1 | TGCGCCAGCCAGAGGGAGGCCAACTTTTACGGCGAGCAGTACTTC | CASQREANFYGEQYF
TRBJ1-1 | TRBD1 | - | 15 | TRBV5-1 | TGCGCCAGCAGCGTGGACAGGCCTTTTGTTAGTGAAGCTTTCTTT | CASSVDRPFVSEAFF
TRBJ2-7 | TRBD1 | - | 13 | TRBV14 | TGTGCCAGCAGCCAAGGGACAGGGACCGAGCAGTACTTC | CASSQGTGTEQYF
TRBJ2-5 | - | once | 15 | TRBV5-8 | TGTGCCAGCAGCTTGGGACTACTCAAAGGAGAGACCCAGTACTTC | CASSLGLLKGETQYF
TRBJ2-1 | - | - | 14 | TRBV15 | TGTGCCACCAGCAGAGGGGCCTCCTACAATGAGCAGTTCTTC | CATSRGASYNEQFF
TRBJ2-1 | TRBD2 | - | 20 | TRBV4-1 | TGCGCCAGCAGCGGCGCCGCTCTAGCGGGGGGGCTTTATAAGTCTCATGAGCAGTTCTTC | CASSGAALAGGLYKSHEQFF
TRBJ2-3 | TRBD2 | - | 17 | TRBV7-6 | TGTGCCAGCAGCCCCACTCTCCCTAGCGGGGGTTCAGATACGCAGTATTTT | CASSPTLPSGGSDTQYF
TRBJ2-1 | TRBD2 | few | 18 | TRBV5-6 | TGTGCCAGCAGCTTGGGACTAGCGGGAGACAAACCCAATAATGAGCAGTTCTTC | CASSLGLAGDKPNNEQFF
TRBJ1-2 | - | - | 14 | TRBV12-5 | TGTGCTAGTGGTTGGAGCAGCGTATACTATGGCTACACCTTC | CASGWSSVYYGYTF
TRBJ2-1 | TRBD2 | - | 15 | TRBV5-1 | TGCGCCAGCAGCCCGGGACTAGCGGGCTACAATGAGCAGTTCTTC | CASSPGLAGYNEQFF
TRBJ2-7 | TRBD1 | few | 17 | TRBV30 | TGTGCCTGGAGTGTACCCTCCTGGACAGGGAGCTCCTACGAGCAGTACTTC | CAWSVPSWTGSSYEQYF
TRBJ2-1 | TRBD2 | - | 14 | TRBV10-3 | TGTGCCATCACCAAGGAGCGGGGTTACAATGAGCAGTTCTTC | CAITKERGYNEQFF